This TCR beta chain was found in a study of beta chain features in type 1 diabetes. Turning to the study itself: The examined sorted cells totaled some 99 million across samples. Findings and limits, study-wide: Insertions at VDJ junctions were less frequent in type 1 diabetes patients. These patients also deleted more nucleotides at the same junctions. Among patients with Type 1 diabetes, TCRB CDR3s were moderately but significantly shorter in every one of the four CD4+ subsets. Within patients, naive, central memory and Treg TCRB repertoires seemed more similar than within healthy donors.

With respect to this clone: Its antigen is not identified.

CD4+ naive, central memory, regulatory and stem cell-like memory cells were sorted via CD45RO/CCR7/CD25/CD127/CD95/CD27. V lost 7 bases, J lost 1 base, and 10 bases lay in between. The CDR3 has 13 residues. CDR1 and CDR2 (germline): SNHLY, FYNNEI. Of the isolated RNA, all was reverse transcribed, and so the sequenced material was expressed TCRB transcripts. This table comes from immunoSEQ multiplex PCR, and its TCRdb copy is limited to in-frame clones, with some not included. The sample has about 650,000 clones, about an eighth seen once. The rearrangement links TRBV2 to TRBJ2-5, with a tentative D call TRBD1 (6 bases). Input material: naive CD4+ T cells from blood. This receptor was identified in a man younger than 40 with type 1 diabetes. This CDR3 reads CASNGQIQETQYF. The CDR3 coding sequence is TGTGCCAGCAACGGACAGATCCAAGAGACCCAGTACTTC.